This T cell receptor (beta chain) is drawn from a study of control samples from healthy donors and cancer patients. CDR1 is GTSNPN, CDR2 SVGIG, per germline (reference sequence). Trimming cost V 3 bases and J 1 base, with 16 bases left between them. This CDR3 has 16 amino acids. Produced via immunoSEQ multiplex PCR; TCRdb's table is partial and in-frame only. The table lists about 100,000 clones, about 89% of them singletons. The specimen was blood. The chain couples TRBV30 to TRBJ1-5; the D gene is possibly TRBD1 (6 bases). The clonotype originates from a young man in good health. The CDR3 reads CAWSRPGAASNQPQHF. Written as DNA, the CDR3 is TGTGCCTGGAGCAGGCCGGGGGCCGCGAGCAATCAGCCCCAGCATTTT.